This T cell receptor (beta chain) was identified during a study of response to subunit inactivated influenza vaccine. Overall study results and limits: The study's authors posited that every seasonal influenza vaccination enlists few new T cells.

Regarding this clonotype: Its target is not known.

Trimming cost V 1 base and J 5 bases, with 8 bases left between them. This CDR3 is 13 amino acids long. In germline, CDR1 is KGHSH, CDR2 LQKENI. TCRdb reprocessed the RT-PCR reads via MiXCR and lists one record per CDR3 protein. The sample has approximately 500,000 distinct CDR3 sequences, around 15% seen once. The chain recombines TRBV18 with TRBJ2-5, with D perhaps matching TRBD2 (5 bases). The clonotype was recovered from a man aged 50 or older who received an inactivated influenza vaccine. The material sequenced was PBMCs from blood, taken roughly 12 days after vaccination. CDR3 protein: CASSPRWEETQYF. Written as DNA, the CDR3 is TGTGCCAGCTCACCACGGTGGGAGGAGACCCAGTACTTC.